This T cell receptor beta chain was found in a study of CD8+CD57+ T cells in acquired aplastic anemia. The overall study: The DNA of sorted CD4+ and CD8+ cells averaged roughly 3.2 ug. General study points: In CD8+ cells, Simpson's diversity showed no significant difference between patients and controls. In common between the patients and the controls were more than 25 CD8+ CDR3 sequences.

All sequencing subjects had displayed CD8+CD57+ cell expansion on flow cytometry. All patients had severe acquired aplastic anemia. Comment on this clonotype: No antigen is known for it. One end of the junction is discordant with germline, which a read error may explain.

The CDR3 spans 15 residues. Germline V lookup: CDR1 SGDLS, CDR2 YYNGEE. TCR beta VDJ combinations and CDR3 sequences were profiled from genomic DNA. TCRdb used MiXCR to reprocess the reads, holding one entry per CDR3 protein. Among roughly 200,000 distinct CDR3 sequences, 63% were seen once, and the ten largest hold about 44%. This sequence joins TRBV9 and TRBJ1-1; 9 nucleotides match TRBD1. Sequencing was done on a sample of sorted CD4+, CD8+, or CD8+CD57+ T cells (not recorded which) from PBMCs. This TCR came from a human donor with aplastic anemia. The DNA of the CDR3 is TGCGCCAGCAGCGCCTCGGGACAGGGTAGCGCTGAAGCTTTCTTT. Translating gives CASSASGQGSAEAFF.